The 19 T cell receptor beta chains given below trace back to one sample, sequenced in a study of CD8+ T cells in alopecia areata listed by TCRdb under 2018. According to the study, the label for this sample's treatment or condition signals: oral pan-JAK inhibitor, 5-10 mg twice daily. The receptor library was made with the immunoSEQ multiplex PCR assay. To provide template for TCR sequencing, every sample had RNA extracted and reverse transcribed into cDNA. TCRdb provides this immuneACCESS table in a form limited to in-frame rearrangements. Some clones are lacking; in checked studies, under half of them reflect an unresolved V gene, and why the rest are absent is not known. Recorded for this sample are about 100,000 clones; 60% of them occurred a single time. Less than 20% of the sample belongs to the ten largest clones. The source material was CD8+ T cells sorted from blood, sampled at roughly week 55, from a patient treated with tofacitinib. The receptors were gathered from a human donor with alopecia areata.

V gene TRBV7-2 combines with J gene TRBJ1-2; D not resolved. This CDR3 has 15 amino acids. In germline, CDR1 is SGHTA, CDR2 FQGNSA. Trimming pared 5 bases from V and 4 bases from J, leaving 17 bases between. Here the CDR3 reads CASSPHIIWGYGYTF. The CDR3 bases are TGTGCCAGCAGCCCCCACATAATCTGGGGCTATGGCTACACCTTC.

The chain carries TRBV20-1 and TRBJ2-1; D ambiguous. Deletions cut 3 bases from V and 6 bases from J, with 6 bases between. The CDR3 runs 11 residues. The germline V gene encodes CDR1 DFQATT and CDR2 SNEGSKA (reference sequence). CDR3 protein: CSASPGNEQFF. The CDR3 DNA is TGCAGTGCTAGTCCGGGCAATGAGCAGTTCTTC.

The chain combines TRBV29-1 with TRBJ1-2; D might be TRBD1 (6 bases). CDR3 size: 17 residues. Germline V gene sequence: CDR1 SQVTM, CDR2 ANQGSEA. V dropped 3 bases and J dropped 4 bases, with 24 bases sitting between them. The CDR3, as DNA: TGCAGCGTTGATTGGGGCGTAGGTTACAGGGAGCCCTATGGCTACACCTTC. It codes for CSVDWGVGYREPYGYTF.

This chain connects TRBV10-1 to TRBJ2-1, with 8 bases fitting TRBD2. The junction had 7 bases not matched to a gene; V was cut back by 3 bases and J by 6 bases. CDR1 WNHNN and CDR2 SYGVQD come from the germline V gene (reference sequence). CDR3 length: 15 residues. CDR3 nucleotide sequence: TGCGCCAGCAGTGACGGGGGGGACCGCCCCAATGAGCAGTTCTTC. It specifies CASSDGGDRPNEQFF.

This clone showed up just once. CDR3 sequence reads: CASSISSIYPDTQYF. The CDR3 nucleotides are TGTGCCAGTAGTATAAGTTCCATCTACCCAGATACGCAGTATTTT. This chain connects TRBV19 to TRBJ2-3; D is uncertain. CDR3 length: 15 residues. The V gene's germline CDR1 is LNHDA and CDR2 SQIVND (reference sequence). Trimming removed 2 bases at V and 4 bases at J, with 13 bases between.

The V call is TRBV6-1, the J call TRBJ1-5; TRBD1 is a possible D gene (6 bases). Trimming shortened V by 2 bases and J by 1 base, and 15 bases separated the two germline ends. Germline lookup yields CDR1 MNHNS and CDR2 SASEGT. CDR3 length equals 17 residues. The CDR3 nucleotides are TGTGCCAGCAGTGAACGGAGTGGGGGCGGAAGCAATCAGCCCCAGCATTTT. It is translated as CASSERSGGGSNQPQHF.

The rearrangement joins TRBV30 to TRBJ1-1; D might be TRBD1 (6 bases). The ends were cut back, 0 bases at V and 6 bases at J, with 8 bases in the middle. CDR3 size: 12 residues. Germline CDR1 is GTSNPN and CDR2 is SVGIG (reference sequence). The CDR3 DNA follows: TGTGCCTGGAGTGTGGGGGCGTCTGAAGCTTTCTTT. Amino acid sequence: CAWSVGASEAFF.

This sequence joins TRBV13 and TRBJ1-4, with unresolved D. V was pared by 3 bases and J by 1 base, with 6 bases between. CDR1 is PRHDT and CDR2 is FYEKMQ in the germline V gene (reference sequence). The CDR3 is 14 amino acids. This chain's CDR3 is CASSFSRTNEKLFF. Written as DNA, the CDR3 is TGTGCCAGCAGCTTTTCCAGAACTAATGAAAAACTGTTTTTT.

The genes are TRBV30 and TRBJ2-7; TRBD2 matches 11 bases. V was pared by 1 base and J by 6 bases, with 8 bases of the junction left unmatched. The germline CDR1 and CDR2 sequences are GTSNPN and SVGIG (reference sequence). The CDR3 length is 15 residues. CDR3: CAWSARTSGFGEQYF. DNA of the CDR3: TGTGCCTGGAGTGCGCGGACTAGCGGGTTTGGCGAGCAGTACTTC.

The chain is built from TRBV13 and TRBJ2-3; a possible D gene is TRBD2 (5 bases). Trimming took 0 bases from V and 6 from J, leaving 7 bases between them. From germline, CDR1 is PRHDT and CDR2 FYEKMQ (reference sequence). This CDR3 comprises 13 residues. The DNA of the CDR3 is TGTGCCAGCAGCTTAGGGCGCGGGGATACGCAGTATTTT. Protein: CASSLGRGDTQYF.

This sequence joins TRBV27 and TRBJ2-2; D remains ambiguous. This CDR3 has 13 residues. From germline, CDR1 is MNHEY and CDR2 SMNVEV (reference sequence). V was shortened by 1 base and J by 5 bases, with 5 bases between the two germline ends. The CDR3 nucleotides read TGTGCCAGCAGTTTATTGCTGACCGGGGAGCTGTTTTTT. It codes for CASSLLLTGELFF.

This chain links TRBV25-1 with TRBJ2-5; TRBD2 might be the D (5 bases). Germline lookup yields CDR1 MGHDK and CDR2 SYGVNS. V shed 1 base and J shed 2 bases, with 5 bases lying between them. The CDR3 loop spans 13 amino acids. The CDR3 loop reads CASSESGQETQYF. The CDR3 nucleotides are TGTGCCAGCAGTGAATCGGGGCAAGAGACCCAGTACTTC.

The chain is built from TRBV4-1 and TRBJ2-7; D might be TRBD1 (5 bases). Looked up from germline, CDR1 is MGHRA and CDR2 is YSYEKL. V was trimmed by 7 bases and J by 0 bases, leaving 7 bases between them. The CDR3 spans 12 residues. The CDR3 loop reads CASKGSSYEQYF. CDR3 sequence (DNA): TGCGCCAGCAAGGGGTCCTCCTACGAGCAGTACTTC.

The gene calls are TRBV9 and TRBJ1-2, with D hard to call. Germline V gives CDR1 SGDLS, CDR2 YYNGEE. CDR3 size: 14 residues. Trimming left V 4 bases short and J 2 bases short, with 12 bases between. The CDR3, as DNA: TGTGCCAGCAGCCCCCACGACCGCAACTATGGCTACACCTTC. It yields the protein CASSPHDRNYGYTF.

This clone was counted a single time. This sequence joins TRBV7-9 and TRBJ1-1; D is unclear. Germline CDR1 is SEHNR and CDR2 is FQNEAQ (reference sequence). V lost 7 bases to trimming and J lost 2 bases, with 14 bases between them. CDR3 length: 14 residues. The chain's CDR3 is CASNAPPANTEAFF. The CDR3 region has the DNA TGTGCCAGCAACGCCCCTCCAGCCAACACTGAAGCTTTCTTT.

The chain carries TRBV7-9 and TRBJ2-2; D unresolved. This CDR3 is 17 amino acids long. Germline CDR1 SEHNR, CDR2 FQNEAQ (reference sequence). Trimming removed 2 bases at V and 0 bases at J, with 13 bases between. CDR3 region: CASSLRGAYPNTGELFF. CDR3 coding DNA: TGTGCCAGCAGCTTACGTGGAGCCTACCCGAACACCGGGGAGCTGTTTTTT.

DNA for the CDR3: TGTGCCAGCAGCTCCAGGGACAGGCGGGACTACGAGCAGTACTTC. It codes for CASSSRDRRDYEQYF. The chain has TRBV11-3 and TRBJ2-7; 8 nucleotides line up with TRBD1. The CDR3 is 15 amino acids. The germline CDR1 and CDR2 sequences are SGHNT and YENEEA. With V trimmed by 4 bases and J by 3 bases, 8 bases remained unmatched.

The CDR3 DNA reads TGTGCCAGCAGTTACAGACAACAGAATCAGCCCCAGCATTTT. It yields the protein CASSYRQQNQPQHF. The genes are TRBV6-5 and TRBJ1-5; no firm D call. Germline lookup yields CDR1 MNHEY and CDR2 SVGAGI. The CDR3 extends over 14 amino acids. Trimming took off 2 bases at V and 4 bases at J, with 9 bases between the two ends.

CDR3 nucleotides: TGTGCCAGCAGCTTAACGACGGACAATTCACCCCTCCACTTT. This translates into CASSLTTDNSPLHF. The rearrangement links TRBV7-9 to TRBJ1-6; D call uncertain. Germline V lookup: CDR1 SEHNR, CDR2 FQNEAQ (reference sequence). V was pared by 2 bases and J by 7 bases, with 9 bases between. This CDR3 has 14 amino acids.